The T cell receptor beta chain described here comes from a study of cytomegalovirus exposure and HLA in healthy donors. Vbeta (60) and Jbeta (13) primers were used in the PCR. This table comes from immunoSEQ multiplex PCR, and its TCRdb copy is limited to in-frame clones, with some not included. The sample lists 65,000 to 70,000 clones; around 72% were seen once. V lost 1 base and J 0 bases, leaving 9 bases between the germline ends. This CDR3 has 15 amino acids. Per germline, CDR1 LNHNV and CDR2 YYDKDF (reference sequence). A single count supports this clone. Sample: PBMCs. This receptor was taken from a woman in her 30s in good health and CMV-seropositive. J is TRBJ2-5 and V is TRBV15; perhaps TRBD2 as D (5 bases). The CDR3 loop reads CATSRVGVYQETQYF. In DNA, the CDR3 is TGTGCCACCAGCAGAGTGGGAGTTTACCAAGAGACCCAGTACTTC.